Here is one TCR beta chain with its context. The antigen is unknown. These data come from a study of beta chain features in type 1 diabetes. Via CD45RO/CCR7/CD25/CD127/CD95/CD27, cells of the CD4+ naive, central memory, regulatory and stem cell-like memory subsets were sorted. Trimming removed 8 bases from V and 4 bases from J, with 15 bases in between. The CDR3 is 14 residues long. CDR1 is LNHDA, CDR2 SQIVND, per germline (reference sequence). The entirety of the isolated RNA underwent reverse transcription, so expressed TCRB transcripts were sequenced. Assay used: immunoSEQ multiplex PCR; TCRdb lists only in-frame clones, some missing. The table shows 600,000 to 750,000 clones, with 9.5% to 15% occurring only once. General observations from the study: Significant though moderate, a shortening of TCRB CDR3s appeared in all four CD4+ subsets of Type 1 diabetes patients. Patients showed naive, central memory and Treg TCRB repertoires that appeared more similar than those of healthy donors. Possible PCR preference for shorter templates applied equally to patients and controls.

The TCR originated in a young man with type 1 diabetes. The chain is built from TRBV19 and TRBJ2-1; tentative D call: TRBD1 (6 bases). The sample was naive CD4+ T cells from blood. The CDR3 region is CASGQLGTYNEQFF. The CDR3 bases are TGTGCCAGTGGACAGCTTGGAACGTACAATGAGCAGTTCTTC.